These 27 T cell receptor beta chains share one sample of origin, sequenced in a study of blood T cell repertoires in COVID-19. TCRdb's copy holds only in-frame clones and misses some; the assay was immunoSEQ multiplex PCR. In the table there are tens of thousands of clones, over 70% of which are singletons. The sample was peripheral blood. All receptors derive from a human donor in a cohort sampled during active COVID-19.

The J gene is TRBJ2-3, the V gene TRBV18, with TRBD2 as a possible D gene (6 bases). Per germline, CDR1 KGHSH and CDR2 LQKENI. CDR3 length equals 13 residues. With 4 bases removed from V and 9 bases from J, the gap between germline ends came to 14 bases. Here the CDR3 reads CASSLGTEGTQYF. The CDR3, as DNA: TGTGCCAGCTCACTTGGGACGGAGGGGACGCAGTATTTT.

The count of this clone is one. For the CDR3, the DNA is TGTGCCAGCAGTGAGGTGCCGGGATCTAACTATGGCTACACCTTC. Amino acid sequence: CASSEVPGSNYGYTF. The V gene is TRBV6-1, the J gene TRBJ1-2; D gene uncertain. This CDR3 has 15 amino acids. The germline CDR1 and CDR2 sequences are MNHNS and SASEGT. Deletions cut 3 bases from V and 0 bases from J, with 11 bases between.

The chain links TRBV2 to TRBJ1-6; 8 bases match TRBD1. With 4 bases clipped from V and 0 bases from J, the junction kept 2 bases outside the gene matches. The CDR3 has 16 amino acids. The germline CDR1 and CDR2 sequences are SNHLY and FYNNEI. CDR3 region: CASSGTGSSYNSPLHF. DNA for the CDR3: TGTGCCAGCAGTGGGACAGGGAGCTCCTATAATTCACCCCTCCACTTT.

The chain links TRBV6-1 to TRBJ2-7; D is uncertain. Trimming removed 2 bases at V and 5 bases at J, with 10 bases between. The CDR3 extends over 13 amino acids. CDR1 and CDR2 from the germline V gene are MNHNS and SASEGT. The CDR3 nucleotides are TGTGCCAGCAGTGAAAGAGGAGCAAACGAGCAGTACTTC. Protein product: CASSERGANEQYF.

This clone appeared a single time. The chain has TRBV19 and TRBJ2-5; the D is unclear. The CDR3 is made up of 13 amino acids. The ends were cut back, 3 bases at V and 5 bases at J, with 10 bases in the middle. Per the germline V gene, CDR1 is LNHDA and CDR2 is SQIVND (reference sequence). CDR3 in amino acids: CASSIIIQETQYF. CDR3 nucleotide sequence: TGTGCCAGTAGTATTATAATTCAGGAGACCCAGTACTTC.

CDR3 region: CASRDRRSSYEQYF. CDR3 bases: TGTGCCAGTAGGGACAGGCGGAGCTCCTACGAGCAGTACTTC. The chain combines TRBV19 with TRBJ2-7; 7 bases fit TRBD1. V trimming: 6 bases; J trimming: 0 bases; junction bases outside the gene matches: 5. The germline V gene has CDR1 LNHDA and CDR2 SQIVND (reference sequence). The length of the CDR3 is 14 residues.

This clone was seen once. This chain uses TRBV19 with TRBJ1-2; 12 bases align to TRBD1. The CDR3 is 19 residues long. Trimming took 3 bases from V and 4 from J; bases not matched to a gene: 15. Per the germline V gene, CDR1 is LNHDA and CDR2 is SQIVND (reference sequence). The CDR3 nucleotides are TGTGCCAGTAGTATCTCCACCGGGACAGGGGGCGCCCGGGCCTATGGCTACACCTTC. Its translation: CASSISTGTGGARAYGYTF.

The chain carries TRBV21-1 and TRBJ1-4; the table's TRBD1 call for D was not verified on the DNA. TRBV21-1 is a pseudogene locus. This CDR3 has 16 amino acids. The CDR3 coding sequence is TGTGCCAGCAGCAAAGGGATGGACAGGGTATATGAAAAACTGTTTTTT. Amino acid sequence: CASSKGMDRVYEKLFF.

V is TRBV5-4 and J is TRBJ2-7; TRBD1 might be the D (6 bases). Trimming shortened V by 4 bases and J by 5 bases, and 16 bases separated the two germline ends. Germline V gene data show CDR1 as SGHNT and CDR2 as YYREEE (reference sequence). CDR3 length: 14 amino acids. The DNA of the CDR3 is TGTGCCAGCAGCCCCCGACAGGTCGACCACGAGCAGTACTTC. Protein product: CASSPRQVDHEQYF.

This clone was seen many times. This sequence joins TRBV6-6 and TRBJ2-7; TRBD2 matches at 10 bases. The germline V gene has CDR1 MNHNY and CDR2 SVGAGI (reference sequence). The CDR3 runs to 15 residues. V lost 5 bases, J lost 3 bases, and 7 bases stayed unmatched. The CDR3, as DNA: TGTGCCAGCAGTAAAGGACTAGCGGTCGGCTACGAGCAGTACTTC. It codes for CASSKGLAVGYEQYF.

This chain uses TRBV9 with TRBJ1-2, with 10 bases fitting TRBD1. The trim removed 0 bases at V and 5 bases at J, leaving 7 bases unmatched. Germline values: CDR1 SGDLS, CDR2 YYNGEE. The CDR3 spans 16 residues. The CDR3: CASSVATTGGSYGYTF. For the CDR3, the DNA is TGTGCCAGCAGCGTAGCTACGACAGGGGGCAGTTATGGCTACACCTTC.

This clone was observed a single time. The chain links TRBV10-3 to TRBJ1-3; weak D call: TRBD1 (6 bases). The CDR3 runs 14 residues. Trimming took off 6 bases at V and 3 bases at J, with 12 bases between the two ends. The germline V gene encodes CDR1 ENHRY and CDR2 SYGVKD. The CDR3 here is CAISDQTGGNTIYF. For the CDR3, the DNA is TGTGCCATCAGCGACCAGACAGGTGGAAACACCATATATTTT.

The chain has TRBV29-1 and TRBJ2-5; D possibly corresponds to TRBD2 (5 bases). From germline, CDR1 is SQVTM and CDR2 ANQGSEA. V was shortened by 2 bases and J by 4 bases, with 8 bases between the two germline ends. The CDR3 spans 12 residues. This CDR3 is CSVERGRETQYF. The CDR3 coding sequence is TGCAGCGTTGAACGGGGTCGAGAGACCCAGTACTTC.

The chain is built from TRBV5-1 and TRBJ2-3; D gene uncertain. Germline-derived CDR1 and CDR2 are SGHRS and YFSETQ. The CDR3 length is 14 residues. Trimming took 4 bases from V and 7 from J, leaving 16 bases between them. The CDR3 is CASSPLGESYTQYF. The CDR3 DNA reads TGCGCCAGCAGCCCCCTTGGAGAGTCATATACGCAGTATTTT.

V gene TRBV4-2 combines with J gene TRBJ2-3, with 8 nucleotides matching TRBD2. J was trimmed by 2 bases and V by 4 bases; bases with no gene match: 11. Germline V gene sequence: CDR1 LGHNA, CDR2 YNFKEQ. The length of the CDR3 is 17 residues. The CDR3 bases are TGTGCCAGCAGCCCGGGGGGGGCGGGGACCTACACAGATACGCAGTATTTT. Encoded protein: CASSPGGAGTYTDTQYF.

This clone was counted a few times. The chain links TRBV30 to TRBJ1-4, with 7 bases aligning to TRBD1. Germline CDR1 is GTSNPN and CDR2 is SVGIG (reference sequence). V was pared by 2 bases and J by 8 bases, with 8 bases of the junction left unmatched. The CDR3 runs to 14 residues. CDR3 in DNA: TGTGCCTGGAGTAGGGGGACAGCTCTGGAAAAACTGTTTTTT. Translated: CAWSRGTALEKLFF.

The CDR3 DNA reads as TGTGCTAGTGGTCCAGGGAACGGCGGCACAGATACGCAGTATTTT. Its translation: CASGPGNGGTDTQYF. The chain is built from TRBV12-5 and TRBJ2-3, with D perhaps TRBD1 (5 bases). The germline V gene encodes CDR1 LGHNT and CDR2 FRNRAP. V shed 5 bases and J shed 1 base, with 13 bases lying between them. CDR3 length: 15 amino acids.

The gene calls are TRBV10-3 and TRBJ2-7; 13 nucleotides match TRBD2. With 11 bases clipped from V and 7 bases from J, the junction kept 11 bases outside the gene matches. Per germline, CDR1 ENHRY and CDR2 SYGVKD. CDR3 length: 14 amino acids. The CDR3 loop reads CAASTSGGAGEQYF. The DNA of the CDR3 is TGTGCCGCCTCCACTAGCGGGGGGGCCGGGGAGCAGTACTTC.

The gene calls are TRBV12-3 or TRBV12-4 and TRBJ1-2, with D maybe TRBD1 (6 bases). The CDR3 runs 11 residues. The V end lost 6 bases, the J end lost 10 bases, and 12 bases lay between the germline ends. CDR3 sequence (DNA): TGTGCCAGCAGCGTGGACAGCTCCTACACCTTC. Encoded protein: CASSVDSSYTF.

The chain carries TRBV7-9 and TRBJ2-3; TRBD2 is a possible D gene (6 bases). The CDR3 has 15 amino acids. Germline V gene data show CDR1 as SEHNR and CDR2 as FQNEAQ (reference sequence). Trimming left V 3 bases short and J 1 base short, with 11 bases between. This CDR3 is CASSLEGKRTDTQYF. The DNA of the CDR3 is TGTGCCAGCAGCTTGGAGGGGAAGCGCACAGATACGCAGTATTTT.

This clone occurred a few times. V and J are TRBV5-1 and TRBJ1-2; the D gene is possibly TRBD1 (5 bases). Germline V gene lookup returns CDR1 SGHRS and CDR2 YFSETQ. Deletions cut 0 bases from V and 4 bases from J, with 7 bases between. This CDR3 spans 13 amino acids. This chain's CDR3 is CASSLGQSYGYTF. The CDR3 coding sequence is TGCGCCAGCAGCTTGGGACAGAGCTATGGCTACACCTTC.

The chain couples TRBV12-3 or TRBV12-4 to TRBJ1-2, with no clear D. The CDR3 runs to 12 residues. V lost 3 bases and J 5 bases, leaving 7 bases between the germline ends. The CDR3 sequence: CASSFGEYGYTF. DNA of the CDR3: TGTGCCAGCAGTTTCGGGGAATATGGCTACACCTTC.

The chain has TRBV20-1 and TRBJ2-7, with D unclear. The CDR3 is made up of 12 amino acids. Germline V gene sequence: CDR1 DFQATT, CDR2 SNEGSKA (reference sequence). V shed 3 bases and J shed 4 bases, with 10 bases lying between them. The CDR3 spells CSASARQYEQYF. The CDR3 DNA follows: TGCAGTGCTAGTGCCAGACAATACGAGCAGTACTTC.

This clone was picked up a small number of times. The chain uses TRBV4-2 and TRBJ1-2; 11 bases are a match to TRBD1. Germline V gene lookup returns CDR1 LGHNA and CDR2 YNFKEQ. This CDR3 has 16 amino acids. V trimming: 0 bases; J trimming: 2 bases; junction bases outside the gene matches: 2. The CDR3 spells CASSQEGQGGNYGYTF. CDR3 DNA sequence: TGTGCCAGCAGCCAAGAGGGACAGGGGGGAAACTATGGCTACACCTTC.

DNA of the CDR3: TGTGCCAGCAGCCTTAGTCTAGGAGCGGGAGGAGATACGCAGTATTTT. Translation gives CASSLSLGAGGDTQYF. V is TRBV14 and J is TRBJ2-3; TRBD2 matches at 9 bases. The germline gives CDR1 SGHDN, CDR2 FVKESK. Germline trimming cut 4 bases from V and 5 bases from J; bases unmatched to any gene: 10. The CDR3 is 16 residues long.

V and J are TRBV5-6 and TRBJ2-1; D gene unclear. Germline-derived CDR1 and CDR2 are SGHDT and YYEEEE. This CDR3 has 13 residues. Between the trimmed V and J ends, which lost 1 base and 8 bases, there was a span of 10 bases. In nucleotides, the CDR3 is TGTGCCAGCAGCTTGAGGCTAGACTATGAGCAGTTCTTC. Translating it yields CASSLRLDYEQFF. The variable domain in full, with the rest retrieved from reference TRBV5-6 and TRBJ2-1, is DAGVTQSPTHLIKTRGQQVTLRCSPKSGHDTVSWYQQALGQGPQFIFQYYEEEERQRGNFPDRFSGHQFPNYSSELNVNALLLGDSALYLCASSLRLDYEQFFGPGTRLTVL.

The chain couples TRBV5-4 to TRBJ2-3; D is undetermined. V lost 0 bases to trimming and J lost 6 bases, with 11 bases between them. CDR1 is SGHNT, CDR2 YYREEE, per germline (reference sequence). The CDR3 extends over 14 amino acids. CDR3 region: CASSLGQAPDTQYF. The CDR3 bases are TGTGCCAGCAGCTTGGGGCAGGCCCCCGATACGCAGTATTTT.